Shown below are 18 T cell receptor beta chains from a single sample sequenced in a study of blood T cell repertoires in COVID-19. TCRdb's table, derived via immunoSEQ multiplex PCR, lists solely in-frame clones and lacks some. The data show tens of thousands of clones, approximately 89% seen once. The sequenced sample consisted of peripheral blood. These receptors originate from a man between 45 and 60 years old with acute or convalescent COVID-19.

This chain uses TRBV7-3 with TRBJ1-1; D is ambiguous. Germline V lookup: CDR1 SGHTA, CDR2 FQGTGA. The germline V and J ends were trimmed by 4 bases and 0 bases, with 6 bases remaining between them. This CDR3 region has 13 residues. For the CDR3, the DNA is TGTGCCAGCAGCTCACAGATGAACACTGAAGCTTTCTTT. Encoded protein: CASSSQMNTEAFF.

The rearrangement joins TRBV18 to TRBJ2-1, with D perhaps TRBD2 (5 bases). The CDR3 covers 14 residues. V was clipped by 7 bases and J by 1 base, with 11 bases between them. Germline V gene data show CDR1 as KGHSH and CDR2 as LQKENI. The CDR3 DNA follows: TGTGCCAGCTTAGTCAGCGGTTCCTACAATGAGCAGTTCTTC. Its translation: CASLVSGSYNEQFF.

V is TRBV18 and J is TRBJ2-7; TRBD1 agrees at 8 bases. There are 15 residues in the CDR3. Germline values: CDR1 KGHSH, CDR2 LQKENI. Germline trimming cut 6 bases from V and 1 base from J; bases unmatched to any gene: 8. The CDR3 DNA reads as TGTGCCAGCTCCAACCAAGGACAGGGATCCTACGAGCAGTACTTC. Protein: CASSNQGQGSYEQYF.

The rearrangement uses TRBV6-1 and TRBJ2-7, with 8 bases identical to TRBD2. This CDR3 spans 16 amino acids. J lost 3 bases, V lost 2 bases, and 9 bases had no gene match. CDR1 is MNHNS and CDR2 is SASEGT in the germline V gene. CDR3 loop: CASSEPGGGRSYEQYV. The CDR3 DNA reads as TGTGCCAGCAGTGAACCGGGAGGGGGGCGCAGCTACGAGCAGTACGTC.

This chain joins TRBV6-6 and TRBJ2-4, with 7 bases fitting TRBD2. The germline V gene has CDR1 MNHNY and CDR2 SVGAGI (reference sequence). The V and J ends lost 0 bases and 4 bases, in that order; junction bases with no gene match: 3. This CDR3 is 15 amino acids long. This chain's CDR3 is CASSYSAGGKNIQYF. CDR3 nucleotides: TGTGCCAGCAGTTACTCGGCCGGGGGGAAAAACATTCAGTACTTC.

CDR3 DNA: TGTGCCAGCAGCTTGTTCGATACGGGAGATAGCAATCAGCCCCAGCATTTT. It encodes CASSLFDTGDSNQPQHF. The chain has TRBV5-6 and TRBJ1-5; D ambiguous. Trimming left V 1 base short and J 0 bases short, with 14 bases between. Germline V gene lookup returns CDR1 SGHDT and CDR2 YYEEEE. The length of the CDR3 is 17 residues.

The chain links TRBV5-1 to TRBJ1-1; 7 bases are shared with TRBD1. The CDR3 loop spans 12 amino acids. Germline CDR1 is SGHRS and CDR2 is YFSETQ. J was trimmed by 6 bases and V by 1 base; bases with no gene match: 0. The CDR3 bases are TGCGCCAGCAGCTTGACAGGGGCTGAAGCTTTCTTT. Amino acid sequence: CASSLTGAEAFF.

The chain joins TRBV19 to TRBJ1-1; a possible D gene is TRBD1 (6 bases). This CDR3 has 13 amino acids. The V gene lost 5 bases and the J gene lost 6 bases, with 13 bases spanning the gap. Germline V gene lookup returns CDR1 LNHDA and CDR2 SQIVND (reference sequence). DNA of the CDR3: TGTGCCAGTAGTTCCCCGGGGGGGCCTGAAGCTTTCTTT. Its protein product is CASSSPGGPEAFF.

The chain has TRBV6-6 and TRBJ1-1; the match to TRBD1 covers 7 bases. The CDR3 sequence is 12 residues long. Germline V gives CDR1 MNHNY, CDR2 SVGAGI (reference sequence). Germline trimming cut 6 bases from V and 10 bases from J; bases unmatched to any gene: 8. The CDR3 DNA is TGTGCCAGCAGCCAAGACAGGGTAGGAGCTTTCTTT. It yields the protein CASSQDRVGAFF.

The chain combines TRBV24-1 with TRBJ2-5, with a tentative D call TRBD1 (5 bases). Germline V gene sequence: CDR1 KGHDR, CDR2 SFDVKD. This CDR3 comprises 16 residues. The V end was cut by 3 bases, the J end by 1 base, with 14 bases between. CDR3 amino acids: CATSDTSIGAQETQYF. The CDR3 DNA is TGTGCCACCAGTGATACCAGTATTGGGGCCCAAGAGACCCAGTACTTC.

The chain carries TRBV6-1 and TRBJ2-1; D gene unclear. CDR1 is MNHNS and CDR2 is SASEGT in the germline V gene. V shed 2 bases and J shed 2 bases, with 7 bases lying between them. CDR3 length: 14 amino acids. The CDR3, as DNA: TGTGCCAGCAGTGAACGAAGCACCTACAATGAGCAGTTCTTC. It translates to CASSERSTYNEQFF.

The CDR3 region has the DNA TGTGCCACCAATGCGGCCGCATCGGGAAAACTGTTTTTT. Its translation: CATNAAASGKLFF. V usage is TRBV15 and J usage is TRBJ1-4, with D unresolved. CDR3 length: 13 residues. The V end lost 7 bases, the J end lost 10 bases, and 16 bases lay between the germline ends. Germline V gene lookup returns CDR1 LNHNV and CDR2 YYDKDF (reference sequence).

This clone was counted a few times. The chain is built from TRBV19 and TRBJ2-1; unclear D gene. Germline V gene lookup returns CDR1 LNHDA and CDR2 SQIVND (reference sequence). The germline V and J ends were trimmed by 3 bases and 3 bases, with 12 bases remaining between them. The CDR3 contains 15 residues. CDR3 sequence (DNA): TGTGCCAGTAGTATCAGGCCCACGAACTACAATGAGCAGTTCTTC. It codes for CASSIRPTNYNEQFF.

V gene TRBV19 combines with J gene TRBJ2-7, with D unresolved. The CDR3 is made up of 13 amino acids. Germline V CDR1 and CDR2: LNHDA, SQIVND (reference sequence). V was trimmed by 3 bases and J by 6 bases, leaving 12 bases between them. In nucleotides, the CDR3 is TGTGCCAGTAGTATCTATTCAATATTCGAGCAGTACGTC. Translated, it gives CASSIYSIFEQYV.

The rearrangement joins TRBV21-1 to TRBJ2-1; the DNA was not used to check the table's D call, TRBD1. TRBV21-1 is a pseudogene segment. The CDR3 covers 17 residues. CDR3 region: CASTPFLRAGRYNEQFF. The CDR3 region has the DNA TGTGCCAGCACCCCGTTCCTCAGGGCCGGCCGGTACAATGAGCAGTTCTTC.

The rearrangement uses TRBV7-8 and TRBJ1-1, with TRBD1 matching 7 bases. The CDR3 spans 15 residues. Trimming cost V 3 bases and J 6 bases; bases outside gene matches: 10. CDR1 SGHVS and CDR2 FQNEAQ come from the germline V gene. CDR3: CASSFFDRVGAEAFF. In DNA, the CDR3 is TGTGCCAGCAGCTTCTTCGACAGGGTTGGCGCTGAAGCTTTCTTT.

CDR3 DNA sequence: TGTGCCAGCAGCCGCCCGACAGCGGGGGGGCAGAACCAAGAGACCCAGTACTTC. It encodes CASSRPTAGGQNQETQYF. J is TRBJ2-5 and V is TRBV7-6; 10 bases are a match to TRBD2. The CDR3 is 18 amino acids. Germline V gene sequence: CDR1 SGHVS, CDR2 FNYEAQ. V lost 5 bases to trimming and J lost 0 bases; unmatched junction nucleotides: 12. Using reference TRBV7-6 and TRBJ2-5 for the parts outside the CDR3, the full variable domain is GAGVSQSPRYKVTKRGQDVALRCDPISGHVSLYWYRQALGQGPEFLTYFNYEAQQDKSGLPNDRFSAERPEGSISTLTIQRTEQRDSAMYRCASSRPTAGGQNQETQYFGPGTRLLVL.

The rearrangement links TRBV5-1 to TRBJ2-1, with TRBD2 matching 12 bases. Losses at the gene ends were 0 bases for V and 1 base for J; bases not matched to a gene: 2. Germline CDR1 is SGHRS and CDR2 is YFSETQ. The CDR3 is made up of 17 amino acids. The CDR3 loop is CASSLDLAGGSYNEQFF. CDR3 DNA sequence: TGCGCCAGCAGCTTGGACCTAGCGGGAGGGTCCTACAATGAGCAGTTCTTC.